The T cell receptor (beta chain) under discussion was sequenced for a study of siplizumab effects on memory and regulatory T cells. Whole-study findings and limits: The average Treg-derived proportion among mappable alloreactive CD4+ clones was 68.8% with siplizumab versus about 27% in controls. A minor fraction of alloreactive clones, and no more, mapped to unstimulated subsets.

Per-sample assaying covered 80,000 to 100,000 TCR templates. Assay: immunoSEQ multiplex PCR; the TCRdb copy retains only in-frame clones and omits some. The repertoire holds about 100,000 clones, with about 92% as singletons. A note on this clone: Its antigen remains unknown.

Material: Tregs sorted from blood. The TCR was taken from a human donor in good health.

In nucleotides, the CDR3 is TGCGCCAGCAGCTTAGCCGGGACTGGGACATACGAGCAGTACTTC. Translation gives CASSLAGTGTYEQYF. V gene TRBV10-2 combines with J gene TRBJ2-7; the D gene could be TRBD1 or TRBD2 (6 bases each). Germline CDR1 and CDR2: WSHSY and SAAADI. Trimming took off 6 bases at V and 4 bases at J, with 19 bases between the two ends. CDR3 size: 15 residues.